The TCR beta chain described here comes from a study of blood T cells in healthy people across ages. Regarding the study as a whole: Naive CD4+ cells and diversity were both higher in long-lived donors than in aged donors.

A sample-barcoded 5' primer and a J-beta primer mix were used in a second PCR of roughly 6 to 11 cycles. TCRdb itself ran the 5' RACE reads through MiXCR, one entry per CDR3 protein. The sample records about 580,000 distinct CDR3 sequences, about 45% being singletons. This clonotype showed up just once. Its target is unknown. The CDR3 loop spans 14 amino acids. Trimming stripped 5 bases from V and 5 bases from J, with 15 bases between. From germline, CDR1 is LGHNT and CDR2 FRNRAP. The clonotype was recovered from a man older than 75 in good health. V usage is TRBV12-5 and J usage is TRBJ2-5; tentative D call: TRBD2 (5 bases). Material: blood. The CDR3 nucleotides are TGTGCTAGTGGTCTTGGTCGAGGGCTCGAGACCCAGTACTTC. Amino acid sequence: CASGLGRGLETQYF.